This T cell receptor (beta chain) was profiled in a study of blood T cell repertoires in COVID-19. Trimming stripped 0 bases from V and 0 bases from J, with 8 bases between. The CDR3 sequence is 16 residues long. CDR1 is MNHEY and CDR2 is SVGAGI in the germline V gene. Original methodology: Reference gene primer amplification yielded estimated nucleated cell counts. The data were produced by immunoSEQ multiplex PCR, yet TCRdb's version contains in-frame clones alone and is incomplete. V and J calls and clone size come straight from that table; D and trimming were deduced from the DNA. This sample has about 190,000 clones; approximately 84% occur once, and the top ten carry 4.5% to 6%.

The source of this sequence is a woman aged 70 to 79 with active or convalescent COVID-19. The J gene is TRBJ2-2, the V gene TRBV6-5; TRBD1 is a possible D gene (5 bases). Input material: peripheral blood. The CDR3 DNA follows: TGTGCCAGCAGTTACTCCGACAGAGCGAACACCGGGGAGCTGTTTTTT. Translating gives CASSYSDRANTGELFF.